The rows below give T cell receptor beta chains drawn from one sample of a study of Ad26.COV2.S vaccination and SARS-CoV-2 variants. The table came from immunoSEQ multiplex PCR; TCRdb's copy has only in-frame clones and leaves some out. The sample lists roughly 700,000 clones, more than 80% occurring once. This material consisted of peripheral blood, taken in a trial of Ad26.COV2.S vaccine versus placebo. Receptors were obtained from a person between 18 and 59 years old who received the Ad26.COV2.S COVID-19 vaccine or a placebo. CDR3s include the opening cysteine and the closing phenylalanine or tryptophan. The D gene is left open where the match is weak. The size entry is marked missing in some rows and otherwise reads once, few, many or a size class.

CDR3 protein	CDR3 DNA	J gene	V gene	D gene	clone size
CASRRETQYF	TGTGCCAGCAGGCGGGAGACCCAGTACTTC	TRBJ2-5	TRBV2	-	-
CASSQDGWLAGGPGEQFF	TGTGCCAGCAGCCAAGATGGTTGGCTAGCGGGAGGGCCGGGTGAGCAGTTCTTC	TRBJ2-1	TRBV4-2	TRBD2	-
CASSQFGGGRGDTQYF	TGCGCCAGCAGCCAATTTGGCGGGGGCCGTGGAGATACGCAGTATTTT	TRBJ2-3	TRBV4-3	-	-
CASSGQGRAYNSPLHF	TGCGCCAGCAGCGGACAGGGGCGCGCATATAATTCACCCCTCCACTTT	TRBJ1-6	TRBV5-1	TRBD1	-
CASREENTGELFF	TGCGCCAGCCGGGAAGAGAACACCGGGGAGCTGTTTTTT	TRBJ2-2	TRBV10-2	-	-
CASSPPGSGNTIYF	TGTGCCAGCTCACCACCCGGGTCTGGAAACACCATATATTTT	TRBJ1-3	TRBV18	-	-
CASSLLQGLHNTEAFF	TGTGCCAGCTCACTCCTACAGGGCCTACACAACACTGAAGCTTTCTTT	TRBJ1-1	TRBV18	-	-
CASSYISGTKTVKQYF	TGTGCCAGCAGTTATATCTCCGGGACTAAGACTGTCAAGCAGTACTTC	TRBJ2-7	TRBV6-5	TRBD2	-
CASSLYRSTDTQYF	TGTGCCAGCAGCTTATACAGGAGCACAGATACGCAGTATTTT	TRBJ2-3	TRBV11-1	-	-
CASRAGRPNTGELFF	TGTGCCAGTAGGGCAGGGCGCCCGAACACCGGGGAGCTGTTTTTT	TRBJ2-2	TRBV19	-	once
CASSIPSGSRSEQFF	TGTGCCAGTAGTATCCCTAGCGGGAGTCGGAGTGAGCAGTTCTTC	TRBJ2-1	TRBV19	TRBD2	-
CASSPQRPGDNSPLHF	TGTGCCAGCTCACCACAGAGGCCAGGGGATAATTCACCCCTCCACTTT	TRBJ1-6	TRBV18	-	-